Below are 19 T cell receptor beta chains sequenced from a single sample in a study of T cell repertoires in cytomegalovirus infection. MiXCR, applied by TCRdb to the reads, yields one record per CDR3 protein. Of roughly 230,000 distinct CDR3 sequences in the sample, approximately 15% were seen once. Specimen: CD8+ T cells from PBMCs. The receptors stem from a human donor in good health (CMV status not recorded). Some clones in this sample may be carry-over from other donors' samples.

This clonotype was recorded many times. CDR3 coding DNA: TGCGCCAGCAGCCAAGGGTTTAGGAACACCGGGGAGCTGTTTTTT. Its translation: CASSQGFRNTGELFF. The chain is built from TRBV4-3 and TRBJ2-2, with D hard to call. The germline V gene has CDR1 LGHNA and CDR2 YSLEER. Trimming left V 1 base short and J 1 base short, with 7 bases between. This CDR3 has 15 amino acids.

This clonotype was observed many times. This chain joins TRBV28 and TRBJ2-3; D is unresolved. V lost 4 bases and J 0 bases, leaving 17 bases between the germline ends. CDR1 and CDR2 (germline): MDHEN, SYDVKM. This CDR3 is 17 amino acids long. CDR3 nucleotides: TGTGCCAGCAGTTCATACTTCGGGTGGCCGAGCACAGATACGCAGTATTTT. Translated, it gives CASSSYFGWPSTDTQYF.

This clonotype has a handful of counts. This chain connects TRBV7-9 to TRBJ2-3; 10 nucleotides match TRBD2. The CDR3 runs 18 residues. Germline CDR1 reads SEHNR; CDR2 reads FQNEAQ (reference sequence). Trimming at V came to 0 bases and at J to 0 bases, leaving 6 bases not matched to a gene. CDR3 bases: TGTGCCAGCAGCTTAGCGAGACTAGCGGGTTCTAGCACAGATACGCAGTATTTT. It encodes CASSLARLAGSSTDTQYF.

In DNA, the CDR3 is TGTGCCAGCAGCTTAGGCCCTAGCGGGGTTAACAATGAGCAGTTCTTC. Translating it yields CASSLGPSGVNNEQFF. The chain employs TRBV7-3 and TRBJ2-1, with 9 bases that match TRBD2. Germline V gene lookup returns CDR1 SGHTA and CDR2 FQGTGA. CDR3 length: 16 residues. The junction had 7 bases not matched to a gene; V was cut back by 2 bases and J by 5 bases.

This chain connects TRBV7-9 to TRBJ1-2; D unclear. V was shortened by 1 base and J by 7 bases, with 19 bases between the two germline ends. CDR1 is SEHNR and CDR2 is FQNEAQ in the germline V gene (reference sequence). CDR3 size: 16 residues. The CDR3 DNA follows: TGTGCCAGCAGCTTAGGGGCTGCGGGTGTATTCTCTGGCTACACCTTC. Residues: CASSLGAAGVFSGYTF.

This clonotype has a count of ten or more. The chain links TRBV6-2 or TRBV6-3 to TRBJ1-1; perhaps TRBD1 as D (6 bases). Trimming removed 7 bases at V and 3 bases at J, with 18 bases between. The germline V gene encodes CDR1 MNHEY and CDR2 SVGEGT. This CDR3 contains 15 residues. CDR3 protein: CASTPLSGHYTEAFF. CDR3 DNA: TGTGCCAGCACCCCCCTATCGGGACATTACACTGAAGCTTTCTTT.

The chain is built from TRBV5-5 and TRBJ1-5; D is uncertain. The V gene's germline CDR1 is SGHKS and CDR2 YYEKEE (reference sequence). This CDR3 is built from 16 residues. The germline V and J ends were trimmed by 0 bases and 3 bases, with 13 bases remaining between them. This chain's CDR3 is CASSLAGLGPNQPQHF. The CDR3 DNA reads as TGTGCCAGCAGCTTGGCCGGTTTGGGCCCCAATCAGCCCCAGCATTTT.

The CDR3 here is CASGQRGYNEQFF. CDR3 DNA: TGTGCCAGCGGCCAGAGGGGCTACAATGAGCAGTTCTTC. The chain recombines TRBV6-2 or TRBV6-3 with TRBJ2-1; D is tentatively TRBD1 or TRBD2 (5 bases each). The CDR3 extends over 13 amino acids. Trimming shortened V by 8 bases and J by 3 bases, and 11 bases separated the two germline ends. Germline-derived CDR1 and CDR2 are MNHEY and SVGEGT.

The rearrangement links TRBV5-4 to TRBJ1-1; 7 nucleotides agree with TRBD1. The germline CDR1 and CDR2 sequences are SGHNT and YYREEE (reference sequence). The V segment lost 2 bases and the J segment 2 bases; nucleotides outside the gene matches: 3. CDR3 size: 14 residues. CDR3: CASSFRGGNTEAFF. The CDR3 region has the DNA TGTGCCAGCAGCTTCAGGGGGGGAAACACTGAAGCTTTCTTT.

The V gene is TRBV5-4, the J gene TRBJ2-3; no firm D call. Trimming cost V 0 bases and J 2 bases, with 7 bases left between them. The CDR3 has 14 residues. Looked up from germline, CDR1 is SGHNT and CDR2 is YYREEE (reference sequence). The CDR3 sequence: CASSLVQATDTQYF. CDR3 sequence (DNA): TGTGCCAGCAGCTTGGTCCAGGCCACAGATACGCAGTATTTT.

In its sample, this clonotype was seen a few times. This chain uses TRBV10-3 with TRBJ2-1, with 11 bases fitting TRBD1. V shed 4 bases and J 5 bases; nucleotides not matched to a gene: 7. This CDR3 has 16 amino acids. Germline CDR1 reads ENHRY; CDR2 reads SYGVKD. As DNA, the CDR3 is TGTGCCATCAGTGTCTTGGACAGGGGGCGCGACAATGAGCAGTTCTTC. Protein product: CAISVLDRGRDNEQFF.

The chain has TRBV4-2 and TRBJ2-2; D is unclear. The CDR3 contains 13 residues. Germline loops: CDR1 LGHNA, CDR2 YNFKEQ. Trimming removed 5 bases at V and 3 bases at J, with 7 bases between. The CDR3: CASSAEDTGELFF. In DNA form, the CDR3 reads TGTGCCAGCAGCGCCGAGGACACCGGGGAGCTGTTTTTT.

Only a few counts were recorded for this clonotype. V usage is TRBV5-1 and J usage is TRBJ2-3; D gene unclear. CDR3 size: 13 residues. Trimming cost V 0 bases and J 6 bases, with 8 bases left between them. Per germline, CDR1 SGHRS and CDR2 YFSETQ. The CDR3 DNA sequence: TGCGCCAGCAGCTTGGATCGGTCCGATACGCAGTATTTT. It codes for CASSLDRSDTQYF.

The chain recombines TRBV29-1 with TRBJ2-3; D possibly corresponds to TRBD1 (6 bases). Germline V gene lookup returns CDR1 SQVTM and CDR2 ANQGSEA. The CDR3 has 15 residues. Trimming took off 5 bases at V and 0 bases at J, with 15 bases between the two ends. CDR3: CSVRKTGYSTDTQYF. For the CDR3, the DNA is TGCAGCGTTCGAAAAACAGGGTACAGCACAGATACGCAGTATTTT.

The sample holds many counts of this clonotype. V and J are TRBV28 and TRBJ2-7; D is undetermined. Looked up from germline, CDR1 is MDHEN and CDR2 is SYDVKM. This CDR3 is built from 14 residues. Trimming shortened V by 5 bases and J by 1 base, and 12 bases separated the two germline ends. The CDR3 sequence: CASSPWGESYEQYF. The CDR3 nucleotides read TGTGCCAGCAGTCCTTGGGGTGAGTCCTACGAGCAGTACTTC.

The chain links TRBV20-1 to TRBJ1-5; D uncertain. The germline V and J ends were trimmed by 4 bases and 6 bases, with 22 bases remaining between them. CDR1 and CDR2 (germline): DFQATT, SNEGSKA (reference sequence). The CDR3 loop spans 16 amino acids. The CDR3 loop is CSATPAREGIGQPQHF. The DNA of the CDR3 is TGCAGTGCTACCCCGGCGAGGGAAGGGATAGGTCAGCCCCAGCATTTT.

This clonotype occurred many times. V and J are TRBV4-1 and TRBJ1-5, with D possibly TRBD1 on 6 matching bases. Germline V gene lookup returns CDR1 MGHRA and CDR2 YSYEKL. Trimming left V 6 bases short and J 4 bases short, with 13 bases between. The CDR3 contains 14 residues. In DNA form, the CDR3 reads TGCGCCAGCAGGTCCACAGGGAGTAATCAGCCCCAGCATTTT. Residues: CASRSTGSNQPQHF.

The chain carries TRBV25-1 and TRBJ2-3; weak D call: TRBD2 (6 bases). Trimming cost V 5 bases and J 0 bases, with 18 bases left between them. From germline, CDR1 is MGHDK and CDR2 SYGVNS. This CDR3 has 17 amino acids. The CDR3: CASSPITASESTDTQYF. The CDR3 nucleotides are TGTGCCAGCAGTCCCATTACGGCTAGCGAAAGCACAGATACGCAGTATTTT.

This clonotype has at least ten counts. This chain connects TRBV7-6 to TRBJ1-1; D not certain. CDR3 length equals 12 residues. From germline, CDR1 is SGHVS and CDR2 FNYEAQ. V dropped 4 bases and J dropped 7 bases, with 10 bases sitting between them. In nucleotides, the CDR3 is TGTGCCAGCAGCTCCGGCCTCGATGAAGCTTTCTTT. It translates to CASSSGLDEAFF. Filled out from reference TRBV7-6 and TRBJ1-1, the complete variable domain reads GAGVSQSPRYKVTKRGQDVALRCDPISGHVSLYWYRQALGQGPEFLTYFNYEAQQDKSGLPNDRFSAERPEGSISTLTIQRTEQRDSAMYRCASSSGLDEAFFGQGTRLTVV.